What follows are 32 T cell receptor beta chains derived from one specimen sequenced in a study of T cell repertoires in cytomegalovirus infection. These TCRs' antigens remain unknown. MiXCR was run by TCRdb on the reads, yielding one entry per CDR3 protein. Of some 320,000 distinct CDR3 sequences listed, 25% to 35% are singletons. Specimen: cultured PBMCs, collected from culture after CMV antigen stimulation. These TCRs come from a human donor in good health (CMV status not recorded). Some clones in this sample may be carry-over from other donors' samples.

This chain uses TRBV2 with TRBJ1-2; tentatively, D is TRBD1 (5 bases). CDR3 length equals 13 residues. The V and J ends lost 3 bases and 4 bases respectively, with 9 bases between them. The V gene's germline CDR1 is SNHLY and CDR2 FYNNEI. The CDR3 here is CASSDGGGYGYTF. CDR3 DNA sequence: TGTGCCAGCAGTGACGGGGGGGGCTATGGCTACACCTTC.

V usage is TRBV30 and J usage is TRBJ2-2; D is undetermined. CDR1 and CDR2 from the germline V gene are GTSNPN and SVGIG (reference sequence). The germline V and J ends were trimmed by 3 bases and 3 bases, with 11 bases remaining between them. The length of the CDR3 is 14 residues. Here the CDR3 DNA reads TGTGCCTGGAGGGGCGGCCAGGACACCGGGGAGCTGTTTTTT. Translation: CAWRGGQDTGELFF.

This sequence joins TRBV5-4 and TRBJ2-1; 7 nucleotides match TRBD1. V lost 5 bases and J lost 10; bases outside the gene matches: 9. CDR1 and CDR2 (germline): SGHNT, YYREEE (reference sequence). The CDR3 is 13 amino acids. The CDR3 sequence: CASRSRQGREQFF. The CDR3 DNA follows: TGTGCCAGCAGGTCTCGACAGGGTCGGGAGCAGTTCTTC.

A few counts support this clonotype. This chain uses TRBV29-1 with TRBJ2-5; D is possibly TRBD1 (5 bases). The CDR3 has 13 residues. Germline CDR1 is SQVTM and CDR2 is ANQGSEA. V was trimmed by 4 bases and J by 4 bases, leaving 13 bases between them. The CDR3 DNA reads TGCAGCGTTGGTCAGGGTGTTGGAGAGACCCAGTACTTC. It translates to CSVGQGVGETQYF.

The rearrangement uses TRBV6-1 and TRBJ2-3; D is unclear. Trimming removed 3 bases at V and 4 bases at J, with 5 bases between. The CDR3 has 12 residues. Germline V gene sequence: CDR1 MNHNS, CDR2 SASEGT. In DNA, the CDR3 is TGTGCCAGCAGTGATAACCCAGATACGCAGTATTTT. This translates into CASSDNPDTQYF.

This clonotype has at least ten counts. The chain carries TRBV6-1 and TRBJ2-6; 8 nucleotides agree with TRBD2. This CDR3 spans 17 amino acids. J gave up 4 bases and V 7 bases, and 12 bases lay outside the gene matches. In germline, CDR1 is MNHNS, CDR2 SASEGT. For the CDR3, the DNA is TGTGCCAGCACGGGAGGGCCCCCTGGTGCGGGGGCCAACGTCCTGACTTTC. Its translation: CASTGGPPGAGANVLTF.

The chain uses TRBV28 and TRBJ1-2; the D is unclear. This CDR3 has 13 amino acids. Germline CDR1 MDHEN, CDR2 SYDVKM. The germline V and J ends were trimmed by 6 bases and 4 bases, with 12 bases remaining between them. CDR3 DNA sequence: TGTGCCAGCAGCTCCCTGAGGGCCTATGGCTACACCTTC. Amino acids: CASSSLRAYGYTF.

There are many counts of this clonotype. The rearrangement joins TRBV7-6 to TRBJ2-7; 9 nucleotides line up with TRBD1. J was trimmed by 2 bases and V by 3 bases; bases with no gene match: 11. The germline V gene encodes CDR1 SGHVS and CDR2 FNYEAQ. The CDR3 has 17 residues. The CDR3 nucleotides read TGTGCCAGCAGCTTCGAACAGGGGGCATATTTCACCTACGAGCAGTACTTC. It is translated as CASSFEQGAYFTYEQYF.

CDR3 DNA sequence: TGTGCCAGCTCACCACAGCAGGGACAGAACACTGAAGCTTTCTTT. Its translation is CASSPQQGQNTEAFF. The chain joins TRBV18 to TRBJ1-1; TRBD1 might be the D (6 bases). Deletions cut 1 base from V and 1 base from J, with 10 bases between. The CDR3 is 15 residues long. The germline V gene encodes CDR1 KGHSH and CDR2 LQKENI.

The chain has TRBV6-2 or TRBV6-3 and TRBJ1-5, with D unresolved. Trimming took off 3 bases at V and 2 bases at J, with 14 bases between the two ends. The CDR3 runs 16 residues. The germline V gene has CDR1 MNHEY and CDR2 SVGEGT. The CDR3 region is CASSYLRPVGNQPQHF. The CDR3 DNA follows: TGTGCCAGCAGTTATTTAAGGCCCGTTGGCAATCAGCCCCAGCATTTT.

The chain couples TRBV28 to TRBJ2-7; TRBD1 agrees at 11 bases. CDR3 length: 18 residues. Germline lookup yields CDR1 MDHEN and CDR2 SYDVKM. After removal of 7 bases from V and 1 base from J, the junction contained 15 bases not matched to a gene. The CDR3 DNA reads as TGTGCCAGCACCATAGGGAGAAGGACAGGGGGCGCGTCCTACGAGCAGTACTTC. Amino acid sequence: CASTIGRRTGGASYEQYF. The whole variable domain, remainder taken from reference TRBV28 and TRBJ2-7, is DVKVTQSSRYLVKRTGEKVFLECVQDMDHENMFWYRQDPGLGLRLIYFSYDVKMKEKGDIPEGYSVSREKKERFSLILESASTNQTSMYLCASTIGRRTGGASYEQYFGPGTRLTVT.

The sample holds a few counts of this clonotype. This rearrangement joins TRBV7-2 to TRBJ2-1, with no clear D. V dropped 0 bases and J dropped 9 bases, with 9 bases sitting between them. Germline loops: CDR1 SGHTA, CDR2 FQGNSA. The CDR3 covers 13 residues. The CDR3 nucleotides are TGTGCCAGCAGCTTAGCGGAGTTTTTTGAGCAGTTCTTC. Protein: CASSLAEFFEQFF.

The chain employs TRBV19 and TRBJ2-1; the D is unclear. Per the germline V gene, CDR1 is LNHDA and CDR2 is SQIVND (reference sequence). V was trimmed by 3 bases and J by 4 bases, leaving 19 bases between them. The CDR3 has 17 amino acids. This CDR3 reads CASSIRRYGLGYNEQFF. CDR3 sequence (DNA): TGTGCCAGTAGTATCCGCCGGTATGGTCTGGGATACAATGAGCAGTTCTTC.

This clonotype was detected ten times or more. CDR3 sequence reads: CASSPVTGTNTEAFF. CDR3 sequence (DNA): TGTGCCAGCAGCCCTGTTACGGGCACCAACACTGAAGCTTTCTTT. The chain employs TRBV7-8 and TRBJ1-1, with D unresolved. The V and J ends lost 5 bases and 2 bases respectively, with 15 bases between them. This CDR3 contains 15 residues. CDR1 and CDR2 (germline): SGHVS, FQNEAQ.

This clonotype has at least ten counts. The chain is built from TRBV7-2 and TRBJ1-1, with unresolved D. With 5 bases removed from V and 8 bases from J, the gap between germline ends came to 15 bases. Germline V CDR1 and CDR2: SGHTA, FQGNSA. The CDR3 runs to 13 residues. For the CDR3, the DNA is TGTGCCAGCAGCCTTGATAGGGCCTTCGAAGCTTTCTTT. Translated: CASSLDRAFEAFF. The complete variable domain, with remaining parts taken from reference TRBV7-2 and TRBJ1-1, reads GAGVSQSPSNKVTEKGKDVELRCDPISGHTALYWYRQSLGQGLEFLIYFQGNSAPDKSGLPSDRFSAERTGGSVSTLTIQRTQQEDSAVYLCASSLDRAFEAFFGQGTRLTVV.

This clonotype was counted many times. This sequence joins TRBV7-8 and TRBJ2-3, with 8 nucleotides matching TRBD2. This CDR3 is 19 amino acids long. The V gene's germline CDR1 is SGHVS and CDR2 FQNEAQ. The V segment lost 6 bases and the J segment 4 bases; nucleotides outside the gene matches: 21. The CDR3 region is CASRFPGLEGLGNADTQYF. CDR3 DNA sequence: TGTGCCAGCAGGTTTCCGGGACTAGAAGGTCTGGGAAACGCAGATACGCAGTATTTT.

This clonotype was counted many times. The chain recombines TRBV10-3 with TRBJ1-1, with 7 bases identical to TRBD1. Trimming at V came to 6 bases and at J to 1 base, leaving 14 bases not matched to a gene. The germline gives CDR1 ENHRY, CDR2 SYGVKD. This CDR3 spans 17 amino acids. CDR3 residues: CAIRKDRIPYRNTEAFF. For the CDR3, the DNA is TGTGCCATCAGGAAGGACAGGATCCCTTATAGGAACACTGAAGCTTTCTTT.

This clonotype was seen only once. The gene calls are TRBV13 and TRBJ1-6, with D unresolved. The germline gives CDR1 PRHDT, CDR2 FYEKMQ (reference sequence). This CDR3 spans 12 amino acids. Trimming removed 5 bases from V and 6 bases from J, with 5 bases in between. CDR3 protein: CASSGVNSPLHF. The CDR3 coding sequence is TGTGCCAGCAGCGGTGTTAATTCACCCCTCCACTTT. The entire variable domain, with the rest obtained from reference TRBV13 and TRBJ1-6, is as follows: AAGVIQSPRHLIKEKRETATLKCYPIPRHDTVYWYQQGPGQDPQFLISFYEKMQSDKGSIPDRFSAQQFSDYHSELNMSSLELGDSALYFCASSGVNSPLHFGNGTRLTVT.

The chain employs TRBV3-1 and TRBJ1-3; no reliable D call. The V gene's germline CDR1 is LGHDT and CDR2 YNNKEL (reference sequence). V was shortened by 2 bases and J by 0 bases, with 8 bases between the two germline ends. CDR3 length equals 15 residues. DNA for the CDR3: TGTGCCAGCAGCCAAACAGTGCTCTCTGGAAACACCATATATTTT. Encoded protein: CASSQTVLSGNTIYF.

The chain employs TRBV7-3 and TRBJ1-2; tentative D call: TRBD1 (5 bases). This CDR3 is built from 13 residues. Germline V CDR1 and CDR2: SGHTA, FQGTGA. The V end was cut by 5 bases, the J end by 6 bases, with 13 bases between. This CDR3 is CASSPGPMDGYTF. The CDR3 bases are TGTGCCAGCAGCCCGGGACCAATGGATGGCTACACCTTC.

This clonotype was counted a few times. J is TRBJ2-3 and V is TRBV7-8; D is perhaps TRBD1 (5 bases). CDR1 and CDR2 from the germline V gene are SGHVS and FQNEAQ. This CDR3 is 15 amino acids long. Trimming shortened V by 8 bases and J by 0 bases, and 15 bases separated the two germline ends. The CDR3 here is CASGPGLWSTDTQYF. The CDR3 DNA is TGTGCCAGCGGACCAGGGCTTTGGAGCACAGATACGCAGTATTTT. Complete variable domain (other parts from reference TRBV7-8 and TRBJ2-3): GAGVSQSPRYKVAKRGQDVALRCDPISGHVSLFWYQQALGQGPEFLTYFQNEAQLDKSGLPSDRFFAERPEGSVSTLKIQRTQQEDSAVYLCASGPGLWSTDTQYFGPGTRLTVL.

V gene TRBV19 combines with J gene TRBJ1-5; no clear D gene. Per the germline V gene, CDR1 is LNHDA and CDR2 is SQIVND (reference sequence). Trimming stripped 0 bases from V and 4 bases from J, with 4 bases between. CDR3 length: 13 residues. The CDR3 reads CASSIDQNQPQHF. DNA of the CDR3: TGTGCCAGTAGTATAGATCAGAATCAGCCCCAGCATTTT.

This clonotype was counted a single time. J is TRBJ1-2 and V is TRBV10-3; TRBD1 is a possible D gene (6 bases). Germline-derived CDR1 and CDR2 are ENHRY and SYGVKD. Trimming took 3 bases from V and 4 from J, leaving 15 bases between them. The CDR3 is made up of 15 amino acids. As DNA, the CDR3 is TGTGCCATCAGTGATTCATCCGGGACAAGCTATGGCTACACCTTC. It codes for CAISDSSGTSYGYTF.

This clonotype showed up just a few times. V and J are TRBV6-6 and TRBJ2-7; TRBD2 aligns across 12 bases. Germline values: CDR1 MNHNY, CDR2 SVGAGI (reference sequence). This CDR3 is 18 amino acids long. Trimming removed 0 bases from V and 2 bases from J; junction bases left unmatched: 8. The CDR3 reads CASSYSKTSGGATYEQYF. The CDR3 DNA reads TGTGCCAGCAGTTACTCCAAGACTAGCGGGGGCGCAACCTACGAGCAGTACTTC.

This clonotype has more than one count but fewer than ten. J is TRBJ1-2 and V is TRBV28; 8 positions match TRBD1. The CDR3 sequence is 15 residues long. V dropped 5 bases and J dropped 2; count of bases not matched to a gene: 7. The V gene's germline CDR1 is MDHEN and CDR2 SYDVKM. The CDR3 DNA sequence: TGTGCCAGCAGTCAGGGGGCGCTTGGAAACTATGGCTACACCTTC. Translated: CASSQGALGNYGYTF.

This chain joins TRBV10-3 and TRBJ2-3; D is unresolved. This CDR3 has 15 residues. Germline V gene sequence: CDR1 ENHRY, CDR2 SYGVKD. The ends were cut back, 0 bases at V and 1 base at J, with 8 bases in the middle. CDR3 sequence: CAISESSVRTDTQYF. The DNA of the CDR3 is TGTGCCATCAGTGAGTCCAGCGTTCGCACAGATACGCAGTATTTT.

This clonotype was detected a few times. In DNA, the CDR3 is TGTGCCAGCAGTCCAAAGGGCCAATTCAGGGGTCCAACTTACAATGAGCAGTTCTTC. Translating gives CASSPKGQFRGPTYNEQFF. The chain links TRBV28 to TRBJ2-1; D might be TRBD1 (6 bases). The CDR3 spans 19 residues. CDR1 and CDR2 (germline): MDHEN, SYDVKM. Trimming cost V 5 bases and J 4 bases, with 27 bases left between them.

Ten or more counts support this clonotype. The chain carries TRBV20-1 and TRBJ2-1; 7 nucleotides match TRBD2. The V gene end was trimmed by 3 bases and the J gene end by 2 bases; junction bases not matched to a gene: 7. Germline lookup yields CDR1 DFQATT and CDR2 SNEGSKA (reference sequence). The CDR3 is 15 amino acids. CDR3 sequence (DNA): TGCAGTGCTAGCGGTGGGGGGAGGGCCTACAATGAGCAGTTCTTC. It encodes CSASGGGRAYNEQFF.

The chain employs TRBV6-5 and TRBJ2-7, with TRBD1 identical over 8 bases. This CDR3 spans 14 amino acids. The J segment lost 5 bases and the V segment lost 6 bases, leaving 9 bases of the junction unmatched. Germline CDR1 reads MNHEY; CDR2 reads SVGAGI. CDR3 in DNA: TGTGCCAGCAGACCAAGGACAGGGTGGAACGAGCAGTACTTC. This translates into CASRPRTGWNEQYF.

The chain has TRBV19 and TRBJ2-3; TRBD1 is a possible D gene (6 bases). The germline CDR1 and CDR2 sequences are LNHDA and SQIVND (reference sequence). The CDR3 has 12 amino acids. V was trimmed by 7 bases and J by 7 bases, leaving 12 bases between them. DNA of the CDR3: TGTGCCAGTATTTCACAGGGAAATACGCAGTATTTT. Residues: CASISQGNTQYF.

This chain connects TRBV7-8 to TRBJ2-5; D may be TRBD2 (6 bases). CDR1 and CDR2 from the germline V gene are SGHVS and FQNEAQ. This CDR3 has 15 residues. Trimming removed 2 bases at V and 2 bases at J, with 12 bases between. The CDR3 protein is CASSLLASPQETQYF. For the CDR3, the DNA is TGTGCCAGCAGCTTACTAGCGTCCCCACAAGAGACCCAGTACTTC.

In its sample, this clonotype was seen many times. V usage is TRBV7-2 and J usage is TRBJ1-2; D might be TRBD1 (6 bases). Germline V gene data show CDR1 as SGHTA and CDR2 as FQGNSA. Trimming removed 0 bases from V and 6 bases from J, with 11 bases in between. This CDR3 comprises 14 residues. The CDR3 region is CASSLAGTLDGYTF. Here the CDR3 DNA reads TGTGCCAGCAGCTTAGCCGGGACATTGGATGGCTACACCTTC.